A selection of T cell receptor beta chains follows, all from one sample in a study of cytomegalovirus exposure and HLA in healthy donors. Produced via immunoSEQ multiplex PCR; TCRdb's table is partial and in-frame only. Reported are tens of thousands of clones; the ten largest clones contain more than 9.5%. The specimen was PBMCs. All receptors derive from a woman aged 45 to 65 in good health and CMV-seropositive. Each CDR3 is given with its conserved first and last residue. A D gene is named only where the DNA matches it firmly.

TRBJ1-1	TRBV7-2	TRBD1	TGTGCCAGCAGCCCGAGACAGGGGGCCACTGAAGCTTTCTTT	CASSPRQGATEAFF
TRBJ1-1	TRBV7-9	-	TGTGCCAGCAGCCCCCAGAATACGAACACTGAAGCTTTCTTT	CASSPQNTNTEAFF
TRBJ1-1	TRBV18	TRBD1	TGTGCCAGCTCACCAAGACAGGGGGGCACTGAAGCTTTCTTT	CASSPRQGGTEAFF
TRBJ1-2	TRBV28	TRBD1	TGTGCCAGCAGTTTATTGGGCCGCGGAGGGGGCCATCACTATGGCTACACCTTC	CASSLLGRGGGHHYGYTF
TRBJ1-5	TRBV18	-	TGTGCCAGCTCACCTGACATGCTGAATCAGCCCCAGCATTTT	CASSPDMLNQPQHF
TRBJ2-7	TRBV15	-	TGTGCCACCAGCAGAGAACACGATGCCTACGAGCAGTACTTC	CATSREHDAYEQYF
TRBJ1-1	TRBV7-8	TRBD1	TGTGCCAGCAGCCCCGACAGGGGGCGAGGTAGCACTGAAGCTTTCTTT	CASSPDRGRGSTEAFF
TRBJ2-6	TRBV5-4	TRBD1	TGTGCCAGCAGCCGACAGGGCCTCTCCAACGTCCTGACTTTC	CASSRQGLSNVLTF
TRBJ2-1	TRBV6-5	-	TGTGCCAGTTCACTCTTGGGGGGTTCCTACAATGAGCAGTTCTTC	CASSLLGGSYNEQFF
TRBJ2-2	TRBV9	-	TGTGCCAGCAGCGAGACTATTACTATTTTCGGGGAGCTGTTTTTT	CASSETITIFGELFF
TRBJ2-7	TRBV27	TRBD1	TGTGCCAGCAGACGACAGGGTGGAAACGGCGAGCAGTACTTC	CASRRQGGNGEQYF
TRBJ1-1	TRBV5-1	TRBD1	TGCGCCAGCAGCATGACAGGGTTTCAGGAGGCAGCTTTCTTT	CASSMTGFQEAAFF